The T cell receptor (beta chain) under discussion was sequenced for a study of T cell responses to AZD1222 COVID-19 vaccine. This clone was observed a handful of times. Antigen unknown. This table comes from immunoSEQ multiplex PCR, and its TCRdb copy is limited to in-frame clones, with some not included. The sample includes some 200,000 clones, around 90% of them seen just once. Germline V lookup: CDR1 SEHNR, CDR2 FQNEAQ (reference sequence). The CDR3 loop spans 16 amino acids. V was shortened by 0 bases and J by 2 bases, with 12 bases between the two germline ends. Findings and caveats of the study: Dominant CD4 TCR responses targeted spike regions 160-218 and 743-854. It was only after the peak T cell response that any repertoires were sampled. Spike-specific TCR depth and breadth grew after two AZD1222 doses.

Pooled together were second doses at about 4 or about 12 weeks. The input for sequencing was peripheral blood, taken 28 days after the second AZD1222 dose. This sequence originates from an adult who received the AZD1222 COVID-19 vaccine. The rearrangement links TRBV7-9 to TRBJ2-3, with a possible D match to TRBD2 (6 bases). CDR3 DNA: TGTGCCAGCAGCTTAGCGTCGGCTAGCGACACAGATACGCAGTATTTT. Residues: CASSLASASDTDTQYF.